This T cell receptor beta chain comes out of a study of human T cells and chemical hapten exposure. Overall study: Donors were sensitized with 2% DPC on the upper inner arm.

In TCRdb, the RACE reads were re-called with MiXCR into one record per CDR3 protein. This sample has some 360,000 distinct CDR3 sequences, with around 5.5% found just once. Time point reported: pre-sensitization, week 0. As for treatment: therapeutic diphenylcyclopropenone sensitization with weekly scalp DPC. RNA extraction used unfractionated whole blood as the source of total RNA. There are many counts of this clonotype. Its antigen remains unknown. Overall study findings and caveats: Correlating positively with patch test score were the PT1 expanded TCR counts.

Germline CDR1 is SGHAT and CDR2 is FQNNGV. The CDR3 length is 13 residues. The ends were cut back, 5 bases at V and 10 bases at J, with 15 bases in the middle. Specimen: whole blood, collected in connection with sensitization to the hapten diphenylcyclopropenone (DPC). This TCR came from a woman between 50 and 59 years old with alopecia areata. Some clones in this sample may be carry-over from other donors' samples. This sequence joins TRBV11-2 and TRBJ2-1; D is unresolved. The CDR3 nucleotides are TGTGCCAGCAGCCTGACCGAGAAATGGGAGCAGTTCTTC. Translated: CASSLTEKWEQFF. The complete variable domain, with remaining parts taken from reference TRBV11-2 and TRBJ2-1, reads EAGVAQSPRYKIIEKRQSVAFWCNPISGHATLYWYQQILGQGPKLLIQFQNNGVVDDSQLPKDRFSAERLKGVDSTLKIQPAKLEDSAVYLCASSLTEKWEQFFGPGTRLTVL.